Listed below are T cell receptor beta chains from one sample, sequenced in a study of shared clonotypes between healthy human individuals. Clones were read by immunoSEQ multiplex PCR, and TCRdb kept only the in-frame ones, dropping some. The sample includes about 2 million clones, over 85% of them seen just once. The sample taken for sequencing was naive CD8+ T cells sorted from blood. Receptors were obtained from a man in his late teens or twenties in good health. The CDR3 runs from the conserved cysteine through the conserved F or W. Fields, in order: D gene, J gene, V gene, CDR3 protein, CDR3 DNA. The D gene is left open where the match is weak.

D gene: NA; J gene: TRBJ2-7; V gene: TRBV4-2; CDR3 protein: CASSQGGGRSGQYF; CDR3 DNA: TGTGCCAGCAGCCAAGGCGGCGGACGGTCGGGGCAGTACTTC
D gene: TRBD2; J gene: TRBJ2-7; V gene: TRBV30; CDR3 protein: CAWSVGTSGNDEQYF; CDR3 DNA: TGTGCCTGGAGTGTCGGGACTAGCGGGAATGACGAGCAGTACTTC
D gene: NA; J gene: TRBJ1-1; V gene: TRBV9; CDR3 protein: CASSVESLDTEAFF; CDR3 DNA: TGTGCCAGCAGCGTAGAATCCCTCGACACTGAAGCTTTCTTT
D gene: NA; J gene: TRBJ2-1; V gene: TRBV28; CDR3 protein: CASTLFDEQFF; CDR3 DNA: TGTGCCAGCACCCTCTTCGATGAGCAGTTCTTC
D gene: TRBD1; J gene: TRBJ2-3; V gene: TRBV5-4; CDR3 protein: CASSFDRVPDTQYF; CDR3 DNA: TGTGCCAGCAGCTTCGACAGGGTCCCAGATACGCAGTATTTT
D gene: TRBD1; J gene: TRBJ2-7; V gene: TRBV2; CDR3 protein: CASSEGQGISYEQYF; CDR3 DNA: TGTGCCAGCAGTGAAGGACAGGGAATCTCCTACGAGCAGTACTTC
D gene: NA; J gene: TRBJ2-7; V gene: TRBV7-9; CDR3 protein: CASSLEGISYEQYF; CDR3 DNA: TGTGCCAGCAGCTTAGAAGGGATCTCCTACGAGCAGTACTTC
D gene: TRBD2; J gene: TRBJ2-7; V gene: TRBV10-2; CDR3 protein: CASSEGLAGGYEQYF; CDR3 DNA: TGCGCCAGCAGTGAAGGACTAGCGGGAGGGTACGAGCAGTACTTC
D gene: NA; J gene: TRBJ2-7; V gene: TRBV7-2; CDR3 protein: CASSFIGGRYEQYF; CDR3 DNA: TGTGCCAGCAGCTTCATCGGGGGTCGTTACGAGCAGTACTTC
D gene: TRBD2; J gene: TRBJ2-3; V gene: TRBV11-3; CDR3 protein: CASSSLGEGLGGATQYF; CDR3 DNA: TGTGCCAGCAGCTCCCTGGGGGAGGGCCTCGGAGGTGCTACGCAGTATTTT